This TCR beta chain came from a study of blood T cell repertoires in COVID-19. Looking at the study overall: COVID-19 samples collected from the United States, Italy and Spain covered acute and convalescent phases. PBMCs, B-cell-depleted T cells, or T cells provided the cDNA or gDNA that made up the material.

Per the study methods: Amplifying reference gene primers gave estimates of nucleated cell counts. The assay was immunoSEQ multiplex PCR, and TCRdb's table has in-frame clones only and misses some. The D gene and trimming were derived from the DNA, and the V and J assignments and clone size from that table. The data show about 67,000 clones, around 85% seen once. J lost 6 bases, V lost 5 bases, and 3 bases had no gene match. Per germline, CDR1 MDHEN and CDR2 SYDVKM. The CDR3 is 14 residues long. The TCR originated in a woman older than 75 with acute or convalescent COVID-19. This chain joins TRBV28 and TRBJ2-1, with 11 bases aligning to TRBD2. The sample consisted of peripheral blood. CDR3 bases: TGTGCCAGCAGTGCACTAGCGGGAGTCAATGAGCAGTTCTTC. This encodes CASSALAGVNEQFF. Based on the CDR3 plus reference TRBV28 and TRBJ2-1, the full variable domain is DVKVTQSSRYLVKRTGEKVFLECVQDMDHENMFWYRQDPGLGLRLIYFSYDVKMKEKGDIPEGYSVSREKKERFSLILESASTNQTSMYLCASSALAGVNEQFFGPGTRLTVL.